The text below deals with one T cell receptor (beta chain). The record originates from a study of cytotoxic CD8 clonotypes in ibrutinib-treated CLL. V was pared by 5 bases and J by 6 bases, with 5 bases of the junction left unmatched. The V gene's germline CDR1 is LNHDA and CDR2 SQIVND (reference sequence). CDR3 length: 14 amino acids. Data came from immunoSEQ multiplex PCR; TCRdb stores just in-frame clones and leaves some out. The sample has 110,000 to 150,000 clones, around 80% seen once. The chain combines TRBV19 with TRBJ1-5; TRBD1 agrees at 9 bases. Sequenced here: PBMCs, sampled after 12 months of ibrutinib treatment. The receptor was derived from a human donor with chronic lymphocytic leukemia. The CDR3, as DNA: TGTGCCAGTAGTGCATGGACAGGGGTTCAGCCCCAGCATTTT. Protein product: CASSAWTGVQPQHF.